A selection of T cell receptor beta chains follows, all from one sample in a study of T cell responses to AZD1222 COVID-19 vaccine. The assay was immunoSEQ multiplex PCR, and TCRdb's table has in-frame clones only and misses some. The data show more than 120,000 clones, about 92% seen once. Source: peripheral blood, taken 28 days after the second AZD1222 dose. The receptors were gathered from an adult who received the AZD1222 COVID-19 vaccine. CDR3s include the opening cysteine and the closing phenylalanine or tryptophan. The D gene is left open where the match is weak. Clone size is given for some rows only: seen once, a few or many times, or a class if the clone is expanded.

>TRBD2|20|NA|TRBV9|TRBJ2-1
CASSAHGGATSRLSYNEQFF
TGTGCCAGCAGCGCCCACGGGGGGGCGACTAGCCGCCTCTCCTACAATGAGCAGTTCTTC
>TRBD1|15|NA|TRBV28|TRBJ2-7
CASSFTGQGVREQYF
TGTGCCAGCAGTTTTACGGGACAGGGGGTTCGTGAGCAGTACTTC
>NA|14|NA|TRBV19|TRBJ2-7
CASSRDTGAYEQYF
TGTGCCAGTAGTAGGGATACTGGAGCCTACGAGCAGTACTTC
>NA|16|NA|TRBV6-5|TRBJ2-1
CASSYSSLSSYNEQFF
TGTGCCAGCAGTTACTCGAGCCTGAGCTCCTACAATGAGCAGTTCTTC
>TRBD1|18|NA|TRBV5-1|TRBJ1-1
CASSPRYTGGFMNTEAFF
TGCGCCAGCAGCCCCCGGTATACAGGGGGCTTCATGAACACTGAAGCTTTCTTT
>NA|14|NA|TRBV18|TRBJ1-1
CASSPPSGNTEAFF
TGTGCCAGCTCACCCCCCTCAGGAAACACTGAAGCTTTCTTT
>NA|12|NA|TRBV28|TRBJ1-2
CATTLGDYGYTF
TGTGCCACCACCCTGGGAGACTATGGCTACACCTTC
>NA|15|NA|TRBV6-5|TRBJ1-2
CASSYGREANYGYTF
TGTGCCAGCAGTTACGGCCGGGAAGCTAACTATGGCTACACCTTC
>NA|13|NA|TRBV7-2|TRBJ1-1
CASKAHMNTEAFF
TGTGCCAGCAAGGCGCATATGAACACTGAAGCTTTCTTT
>NA|13|NA|TRBV27|TRBJ1-1
CASSISVGFEAFF
TGTGCCAGCAGTATCTCTGTGGGCTTTGAAGCTTTCTTT
>TRBD1|15|NA|TRBV4-3|TRBJ1-3
CASSQDKGAGNTIYF
TGCGCCAGCAGCCAAGATAAGGGGGCCGGAAACACCATATATTTT
>TRBD1|13|NA|TRBV10-3|TRBJ1-5
CATQGQGNQPQHF
TGTGCCACCCAAGGACAGGGTAATCAGCCCCAGCATTTT
>TRBD1|15|NA|TRBV5-4|TRBJ1-2
CASSLDPGGHYGYTF
TGTGCCAGCAGCTTGGATCCAGGGGGGCACTATGGCTACACCTTC
>NA|16|NA|TRBV11-3|TRBJ1-1
CASSGVPTEMNTEAFF
TGTGCCAGCAGCGGCGTACCGACAGAAATGAACACTGAAGCTTTCTTT
>NA|14|NA|TRBV19|TRBJ1-1
CASSPGGPNTEAFF
TGTGCCAGTAGCCCCGGAGGGCCGAACACTGAAGCTTTCTTT
>NA|15|NA|TRBV30|TRBJ1-6
CAWSVLAGDNSPLHF
TGTGCCTGGAGTGTACTGGCAGGGGATAATTCACCCCTCCACTTT
>NA|14|many|TRBV5-5|TRBJ2-3
CASSLGPSTDTQYF
TGTGCCAGCAGCCTTGGGCCCAGCACAGATACGCAGTATTTT
>TRBD2|15|NA|TRBV6-5|TRBJ2-7
CASSSPGLAAYEQYF
TGTGCCAGCAGTTCTCCGGGACTAGCGGCATACGAGCAGTACTTC
>NA|16|NA|TRBV4-1|TRBJ2-3
CASSQAWTDGTDTQYF
TGCGCCAGCAGCCAAGCCTGGACAGATGGCACAGATACGCAGTATTTT
>NA|16|NA|TRBV7-2|TRBJ2-1
CASSLAPTLSYNEQFF
TGTGCCAGCAGCTTAGCGCCCACGCTCTCCTACAATGAGCAGTTCTTC
>NA|14|NA|TRBV27|TRBJ1-3
CASTATGAGNTIYF
TGTGCCAGCACCGCCACTGGGGCCGGAAACACCATATATTTT
>TRBD1|18|NA|TRBV14|TRBJ1-1
CASSQDLGTGSHVTEAFF
TGTGCCAGCAGCCAAGATCTAGGGACAGGGTCCCACGTCACTGAAGCTTTCTTT
>NA|15|NA|TRBV18|TRBJ2-7
CASSPSRTQGYEQYF
TGTGCCAGCTCACCTTCGAGGACCCAGGGGTACGAGCAGTACTTC
>NA|16|NA|TRBV18|TRBJ1-2
CASSPPLSGPILGYTF
TGTGCCAGCTCACCTCCGTTGTCAGGGCCTATCCTTGGCTACACCTTC
>NA|15|once|TRBV19|TRBJ2-2
CASSLQAGVNGELFF
TGTGCCAGTAGTTTGCAGGCAGGGGTGAACGGGGAGCTGTTTTTT
>NA|17|NA|TRBV7-9|TRBJ2-1
CASSSRDFTISYNEQFF
TGTGCCAGCAGCTCCCGGGACTTCACGATCTCCTACAATGAGCAGTTCTTC
>NA|15|NA|TRBV6-5|TRBJ2-3
CASSLTRPSTDTQYF
TGTGCCAGCAGTCTCACTCGGCCTAGCACAGATACGCAGTATTTT
>NA|11|NA|TRBV12-3/TRBV12-4|TRBJ2-7
CASSRTNEQYF
TGTGCCAGCAGTCGCACTAACGAGCAGTACTTC
>NA|12|NA|TRBV7-9|TRBJ2-2
CASSRQNGELFF
TGTGCCAGCAGTCGACAAAACGGGGAGCTGTTTTTT
>NA|16|NA|TRBV4-1|TRBJ1-2
CASSQEDRRGNYGYTF
TGCGCCAGCAGCCAAGAGGACAGAAGGGGAAACTATGGCTACACCTTC
>NA|13|NA|TRBV7-7|TRBJ2-5
CASRRGGDETQYF
TGTGCCAGCAGGCGGGGCGGGGATGAGACCCAGTACTTC
>NA|14|NA|TRBV11-2|TRBJ1-4
CASSLDGTVEKLFF
TGTGCCAGCAGCTTAGACGGTACAGTGGAAAAACTGTTTTTT
>TRBD1|15|NA|TRBV7-3|TRBJ1-6
CASSRTGERGSPLHF
TGTGCCAGCAGCCGTACAGGGGAGAGAGGGTCACCCCTCCACTTT
>TRBD1|15|NA|TRBV5-5|TRBJ2-7
CASSSDRGFSYEQYF
TGTGCCAGCAGCTCGGACAGGGGGTTCTCCTACGAGCAGTACTTC
>TRBD1|16|NA|TRBV14|TRBJ1-4
CASSLTGGATNEKLFF
TGTGCCAGCAGCCTAACAGGGGGGGCAACTAATGAAAAACTGTTTTTT
>NA|15|NA|TRBV27|TRBJ2-2
CASKRGSAYTGELFF
TGTGCCAGCAAGAGGGGTTCTGCATACACCGGGGAGCTGTTTTTT
>TRBD1|16|NA|TRBV6-2/TRBV6-3|TRBJ1-2
CASSPTDRGLNYGYTF
TGTGCCAGCAGTCCGACGGACAGGGGGCTCAACTATGGCTACACCTTC
>TRBD1|18|NA|TRBV10-3|TRBJ2-6
CAITDPGQSDSGANVLTF
TGTGCCATCACTGATCCGGGACAGTCTGACTCTGGGGCCAACGTCCTGACTTTC
>TRBD1|16|once|TRBV5-1|TRBJ1-1
CASSFLTGGENTEAFF
TGCGCCAGCAGCTTCCTGACAGGGGGGGAGAACACTGAAGCTTTCTTT
>NA|12|NA|TRBV30|TRBJ1-5
CAWSGGDQPQHF
TGTGCCTGGAGTGGTGGCGATCAGCCCCAGCATTTT
>NA|14|NA|TRBV19|TRBJ1-1
CASNPGASNTEAFF
TGTGCCAGTAATCCAGGGGCTTCGAACACTGAAGCTTTCTTT
>NA|11|NA|TRBV2|TRBJ1-5
CASSTGQPQHF
TGTGCCAGCAGTACAGGGCAGCCCCAGCATTTT
>TRBD2|17|once|TRBV4-3|TRBJ2-3
CASSREPSGRARDTQYF
TGCGCCAGCAGCCGAGAGCCTAGCGGGAGGGCCCGAGATACGCAGTATTTT
>NA|15|NA|TRBV6-5|TRBJ2-3
CASSDSSPNTDTQYF
TGTGCCAGCAGCGACTCTAGCCCCAACACAGATACGCAGTATTTT
>NA|14|few|TRBV28|TRBJ1-1
CASSTSWLGTEAFF
TGTGCCAGCAGTACTAGTTGGCTGGGCACTGAAGCTTTCTTT
>NA|13|NA|TRBV6-1|TRBJ2-7
CASSEGDPYEQYF
TGTGCCAGCAGTGAAGGGGATCCCTACGAGCAGTACTTC
>NA|14|NA|TRBV21-1|TRBJ2-5
CASSKGTGVETQYF
TGTGCCAGCAGCAAAGGGACAGGGGTAGAGACCCAGTACTTC
>NA|13|NA|TRBV25-1|TRBJ1-1
CASENGVNTEAFF
TGTGCCAGCGAAAACGGGGTGAACACTGAAGCTTTCTTT
>NA|12|NA|TRBV10-3|TRBJ2-7
CAIRDLHYEQYF
TGTGCCATCAGGGACCTCCACTACGAGCAGTACTTC
>NA|11|NA|TRBV27|TRBJ2-7
CASSYLSEQYF
TGTGCCAGCAGTTACCTTTCCGAGCAGTACTTC
>NA|17|NA|TRBV7-2|TRBJ2-7
CASSLLGEPSLSEEQYF
TGTGCCAGCAGCTTACTCGGGGAGCCTTCCCTCTCTGAGGAGCAGTACTTC
>TRBD1|12|once|TRBV6-1|TRBJ1-2
CASSEAGGGYTF
TGTGCCAGCAGTGAGGCAGGGGGTGGCTACACCTTC
>NA|14|NA|TRBV4-1|TRBJ1-6
CASSQGGPRSPLHF
TGCGCCAGCAGCCAAGGGGGGCCTAGGTCACCCCTCCACTTT
>NA|13|few|TRBV28|TRBJ1-1
CASSSQGLRLAFF
TGTGCCAGCAGTTCTCAGGGCTTGAGGTTAGCTTTCTTT
>NA|13|once|TRBV29-1|TRBJ2-7
CSAEAGAPYEQYF
TGCAGCGCCGAGGCAGGGGCCCCCTACGAGCAGTACTTC